The sequence of this TCR beta chain was determined in a study of T cell repertoires in cytomegalovirus infection. Study overall: Public TCR beta signatures provided an indication of both CMV infection and a matching HLA type. Study outcomes and limitations: Adding up the frequency of public TCR beta families identified people who carried CMV plus the relevant HLA. It was HLA-C-restricted CMV-specific TCR beta clonotypes that dominated the response ex vivo.

One entry per CDR3 protein results from TCRdb running MiXCR on the reads. The data show about 310,000 distinct CDR3 sequences, 17% seen once. CDR3 length: 14 residues. Per germline, CDR1 DFQATT and CDR2 SNEGSKA (reference sequence). V was cut by 1 base and J by 10 bases, with 17 bases left in between. Turning to this clonotype: The antigen is undetermined.

The gene calls are TRBV20-1 and TRBJ2-1; TRBD1 or TRBD2 may be the D gene (6 bases each). The sample consisted of PBMCs. This clonotype was sampled from a human donor in good health (CMV status not recorded). Some clones in this sample may be carry-over from other donors' samples. The CDR3 DNA follows: TGCAGTGCTAGAGGGAGGGCAGGGGTCGACGAGCAGTTCTTC. This encodes CSARGRAGVDEQFF.